The present T cell receptor (beta chain) was sequenced within a study of PD-1 blockade in mismatch repair-deficient tumors. Across the whole study: Enrolled about 2013-2016, patients had progressing, pretreated mismatch repair-deficient cancers of around twelve types. General study results and limits: After pembrolizumab, tumor-resident clones rose rapidly, then generally contracted before radiologic responses.

PCR or immunohistochemistry showed mismatch repair deficiency in every enrolled patient. The TCR-sequenced patients were a few responders to pembrolizumab. Sequenced by immunoSEQ multiplex PCR; TCRdb stores in-frame clones only, minus some. The sample consists of over 100,000 clones, over 65% of them appearing once. On this clone: As yet, its antigen is unknown.

The specimen was peripheral blood, collected about 60 weeks after starting pembrolizumab. The TCR sequence derives from an adult with mismatch repair-deficient cancer.

The CDR3 loop is CAISDGTGMHYEQYF. The CDR3 DNA reads as TGTGCCATCAGTGACGGGACAGGGATGCACTACGAGCAGTACTTC. The V and J genes are TRBV10-3 and TRBJ2-7; 9 positions match TRBD1. Germline assignment: CDR1 ENHRY and CDR2 SYGVKD. This CDR3 comprises 15 residues. Trimming took 3 bases from V and 3 from J; bases not matched to a gene: 6.